Following are 18 T cell receptor beta chains from one sample sequenced in a study of Ad26.COV2.S vaccination and SARS-CoV-2 variants. The repertoire was sequenced with immunoSEQ multiplex PCR; TCRdb's copy has only in-frame clones and lacks some. The sample records around 370,000 clones, around 90% being singletons. The sequencing here drew on peripheral blood, taken after recovery from COVID-19. The receptor source for this set is a human donor who had recovered from COVID-19.

V usage is TRBV5-4 and J usage is TRBJ1-1; the D is unclear. Germline CDR1 SGHNT, CDR2 YYREEE (reference sequence). This CDR3 is built from 14 residues. V shed 4 bases and J shed 5 bases, with 15 bases lying between them. The CDR3 loop is CASSPRVRGTEAFF. DNA for the CDR3: TGTGCCAGCAGCCCAAGGGTCCGCGGGACTGAAGCTTTCTTT. The full variable domain, in which reference TRBV5-4 and TRBJ1-1 provide the parts outside the CDR3, is ETGVTQSPTHLIKTRGQQVTLRCSSQSGHNTVSWYQQALGQGPQFIFQYYREEENGRGNFPPRFSGLQFPNYSSELNVNALELDDSALYLCASSPRVRGTEAFFGQGTRLTVV.

The V and J genes are TRBV5-8 and TRBJ1-2, with 8 bases that match TRBD1. In germline, CDR1 is SGHTS, CDR2 YDEGEE. After removal of 0 bases from V and 6 bases from J, the junction contained 4 bases not matched to a gene. The CDR3 spans 14 residues. The CDR3 region is CASSLGTGGNGYTF. The CDR3 nucleotides are TGTGCCAGCAGCTTGGGAACAGGGGGTAATGGCTACACCTTC.

The CDR3 DNA reads as TGTGCCAGCAGTTACGCGGGGACAGGGGGCAGTAACACTGAAGCTTTCTTT. It specifies CASSYAGTGGSNTEAFF. The chain has TRBV6-2 or TRBV6-3 and TRBJ1-1, with 12 bases lining up with TRBD1. The V and J ends lost 2 bases and 2 bases, in that order; junction bases with no gene match: 6. CDR1 is MNHEY and CDR2 is SVGEGT in the germline V gene. The CDR3 consists of 17 residues.

This clone appeared a single time. DNA of the CDR3: TGTGCCAGCACCCTCCGGGTAATGCAATCCTACGAGCAGTACTTC. It is translated as CASTLRVMQSYEQYF. The gene calls are TRBV5-6 and TRBJ2-7; no definite D call. Per germline, CDR1 SGHDT and CDR2 YYEEEE. CDR3 length: 15 residues. The V and J ends lost 6 bases and 1 base respectively, with 17 bases between them. The whole variable domain, remainder taken from reference TRBV5-6 and TRBJ2-7, is DAGVTQSPTHLIKTRGQQVTLRCSPKSGHDTVSWYQQALGQGPQFIFQYYEEEERQRGNFPDRFSGHQFPNYSSELNVNALLLGDSALYLCASTLRVMQSYEQYFGPGTRLTVT.

The chain employs TRBV19 and TRBJ1-1; D is unclear. The V end was cut by 3 bases, the J end by 1 base, with 9 bases between. Germline assignment: CDR1 LNHDA and CDR2 SQIVND (reference sequence). There are 14 residues in the CDR3. CDR3 nucleotide sequence: TGTGCCAGTAGTATGGGAATCCCGAACACTGAAGCTTTCTTT. Translating gives CASSMGIPNTEAFF.

The chain is built from TRBV10-3 and TRBJ2-7, with 9 positions matching TRBD1. Germline V CDR1 and CDR2: ENHRY, SYGVKD. This CDR3 is 15 amino acids long. V lost 6 bases and J lost 2; bases outside the gene matches: 8. In DNA form, the CDR3 reads TGTGCCATCAGAGGGACAGGGCAACACCCCTACGAGCAGTACTTC. Translating it yields CAIRGTGQHPYEQYF.

About this clone itself: Other DNA sequences in this sample translate to the same CDR3. This sequence joins TRBV7-2 and TRBJ1-1; TRBD1 agrees at 11 bases. V shed 6 bases and J 4 bases; nucleotides not matched to a gene: 4. This CDR3 is built from 14 residues. The germline CDR1 and CDR2 sequences are SGHTA and FQGNSA. The DNA of the CDR3 is TGTGCCAGCAGAGGACAGGGGGCGGGCACTGAAGCTTTCTTT. Translation gives CASRGQGAGTEAFF.

A single count supports this clone. The chain combines TRBV29-1 with TRBJ2-7, with 7 bases lining up with TRBD1. The junction had 8 bases not matched to a gene; V was cut back by 6 bases and J by 0 bases. Germline V gene sequence: CDR1 SQVTM, CDR2 ANQGSEA. CDR3 length: 14 residues. The CDR3 here is CSVVTGPGSYEQYF. The CDR3 DNA sequence: TGCAGCGTCGTGACAGGGCCGGGCTCCTACGAGCAGTACTTC.

The chain uses TRBV11-2 and TRBJ2-7; 10 bases align to TRBD1. The junction had 12 bases not matched to a gene; V was cut back by 1 base and J by 0 bases. Germline-derived CDR1 and CDR2 are SGHAT and FQNNGV. This CDR3 is 19 amino acids long. CDR3 region: CASSLGRSRTGGSSYEQYF. CDR3 nucleotide sequence: TGTGCCAGCAGCTTAGGGCGATCGCGGACAGGGGGTAGCTCCTACGAGCAGTACTTC.

The rearrangement uses TRBV28 and TRBJ2-7, with a weak D call TRBD1 (5 bases). This CDR3 is 13 amino acids long. Deletions cut 5 bases from V and 3 bases from J, with 11 bases between. Looked up from germline, CDR1 is MDHEN and CDR2 is SYDVKM. CDR3 residues: CASSPGQVYEQYF. DNA of the CDR3: TGTGCCAGCAGTCCAGGGCAGGTCTACGAGCAGTACTTC.

CDR3 loop: CASSLQTGNGYTF. As DNA, the CDR3 is TGTGCCAGCAGCCTACAGACAGGGAACGGCTACACCTTC. The V call is TRBV9, the J call TRBJ1-2; 7 nucleotides align to TRBD1. The trim removed 4 bases at V and 8 bases at J, leaving 8 bases unmatched. Germline assignment: CDR1 SGDLS and CDR2 YYNGEE. The CDR3 loop spans 13 amino acids.

The chain uses TRBV7-8 and TRBJ1-4, with 7 bases fitting TRBD1. The CDR3 covers 15 residues. Germline V gives CDR1 SGHVS, CDR2 FQNEAQ. V was pared by 3 bases and J by 8 bases, with 9 bases of the junction left unmatched. The DNA for the CDR3 is TGTGCCAGCAGCTTGGACCGACAGGGAGGGGAAAAACTGTTTTTT. Protein: CASSLDRQGGEKLFF.

The rearrangement uses TRBV5-6 and TRBJ1-2; 7 nucleotides match TRBD1. The CDR3 consists of 16 residues. With V trimmed by 3 bases and J by 1 base, 9 bases remained unmatched. Germline assignment: CDR1 SGHDT and CDR2 YYEEEE. CDR3 DNA sequence: TGTGCCAGCAGCTGGCCCCCCGGGACAGATAACTATGGCTACACCTTC. This sequence encodes CASSWPPGTDNYGYTF.

The chain is built from TRBV3-1 (or the pseudogene TRBV3-2) and TRBJ2-3, with D perhaps given as TRBD1 or TRBD2 (6 bases each). Trimming left V 3 bases short and J 5 bases short, with 12 bases between. The CDR3 runs 14 residues. Per the germline V gene, CDR1 is LGHDT and CDR2 is YNNKEL (reference sequence). For the CDR3, the DNA is TGTGCCAGCAGCCAGGGGGGCCGGAAAGATACGCAGTATTTT. Translated, it gives CASSQGGRKDTQYF.

V and J are TRBV4-1 and TRBJ2-3, with 12 bases that match TRBD2. The CDR3 is made up of 17 amino acids. The germline gives CDR1 MGHRA, CDR2 YSYEKL. V trimming: 7 bases; J trimming: 6 bases; junction bases outside the gene matches: 14. The CDR3 reads CASTPLGTSGPRDTQYF. CDR3 in DNA: TGCGCCAGCACACCTTTAGGGACTAGCGGGCCGCGGGATACGCAGTATTTT.

The chain carries TRBV6-6 and TRBJ1-1, with D possibly TRBD1 on 5 matching bases. This CDR3 region has 15 residues. V was trimmed by 0 bases and J by 4 bases, leaving 12 bases between them. The germline V gene has CDR1 MNHNY and CDR2 SVGAGI (reference sequence). The CDR3 protein is CASSYSGVSSTEAFF. The CDR3 DNA is TGTGCCAGCAGTTACTCGGGGGTGAGTAGCACTGAAGCTTTCTTT.

Worth noting for this clone: The sample carries other DNA sequences with the same CDR3. The chain joins TRBV13 to TRBJ1-5; the D gene is possibly TRBD1 (5 bases). V gave up 0 bases and J gave up 4 bases, with 10 bases separating them. The germline V gene has CDR1 PRHDT and CDR2 FYEKMQ (reference sequence). The CDR3 runs 15 residues. The CDR3 nucleotides are TGTGCCAGCAGCTTAGGTCGCAGGGCTAATCAGCCCCAGCATTTT. Protein sequence: CASSLGRRANQPQHF.

This chain joins TRBV6-2 or TRBV6-3 and TRBJ2-1, with D unresolved. Germline V gives CDR1 MNHEY, CDR2 SVGEGT. The CDR3 spans 11 residues. Trimming took 6 bases from V and 2 from J, leaving 2 bases between them. The CDR3 here is CASSTYNEQFF. CDR3 DNA sequence: TGTGCCAGCAGCACCTACAATGAGCAGTTCTTC.